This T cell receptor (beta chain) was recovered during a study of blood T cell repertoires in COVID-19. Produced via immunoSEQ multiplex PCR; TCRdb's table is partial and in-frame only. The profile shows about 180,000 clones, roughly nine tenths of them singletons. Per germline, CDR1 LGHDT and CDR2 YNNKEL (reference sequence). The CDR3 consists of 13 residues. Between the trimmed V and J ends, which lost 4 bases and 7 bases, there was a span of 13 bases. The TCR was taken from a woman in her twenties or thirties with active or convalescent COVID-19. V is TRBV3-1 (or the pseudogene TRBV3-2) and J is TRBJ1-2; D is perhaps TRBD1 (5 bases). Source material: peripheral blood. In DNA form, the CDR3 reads TGTGCCAGCAGCCCGCAGGGCTTAGGTGGCTACACCTTC. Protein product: CASSPQGLGGYTF.